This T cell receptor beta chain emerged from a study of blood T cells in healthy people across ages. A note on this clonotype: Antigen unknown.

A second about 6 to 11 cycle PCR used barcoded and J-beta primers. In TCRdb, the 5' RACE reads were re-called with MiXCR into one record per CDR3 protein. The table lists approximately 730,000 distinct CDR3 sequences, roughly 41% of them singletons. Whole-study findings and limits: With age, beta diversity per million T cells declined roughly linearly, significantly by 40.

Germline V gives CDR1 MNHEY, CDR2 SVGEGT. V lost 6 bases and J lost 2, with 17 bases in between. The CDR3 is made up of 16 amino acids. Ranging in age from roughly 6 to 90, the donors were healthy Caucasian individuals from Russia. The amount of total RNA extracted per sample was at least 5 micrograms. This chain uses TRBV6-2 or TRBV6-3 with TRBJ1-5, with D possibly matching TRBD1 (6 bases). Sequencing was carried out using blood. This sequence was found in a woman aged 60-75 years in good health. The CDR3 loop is CASSPGQPTGNQPQHF. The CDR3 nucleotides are TGTGCCAGCAGCCCGGGACAACCGACGGGCAATCAGCCCCAGCATTTT.